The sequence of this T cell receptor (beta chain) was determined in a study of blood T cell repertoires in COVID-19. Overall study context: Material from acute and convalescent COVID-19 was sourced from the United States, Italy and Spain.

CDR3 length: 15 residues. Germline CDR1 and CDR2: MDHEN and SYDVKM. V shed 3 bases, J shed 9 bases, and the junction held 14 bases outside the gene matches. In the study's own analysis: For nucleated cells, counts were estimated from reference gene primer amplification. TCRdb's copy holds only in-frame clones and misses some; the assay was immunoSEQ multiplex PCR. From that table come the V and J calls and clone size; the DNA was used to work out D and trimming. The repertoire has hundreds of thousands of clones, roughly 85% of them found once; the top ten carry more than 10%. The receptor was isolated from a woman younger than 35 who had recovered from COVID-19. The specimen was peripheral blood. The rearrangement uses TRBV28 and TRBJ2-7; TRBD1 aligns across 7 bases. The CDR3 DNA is TGTGCCAGCAGTTTTGTCGACAGGGTGCGGACGTGGCAGTACTTC. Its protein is CASSFVDRVRTWQYF.